This TCR beta chain was documented in a study of blood T cell repertoires in COVID-19. Study at large: Samples representing acute and convalescent COVID-19 were sourced from the United States, Italy and Spain. T cells, B-cell-depleted T cells, or PBMCs provided the cDNA or gDNA that served as material.

How the authors handled the data: Nucleated cell counts were estimated from reference gene primer amplification. TCRdb's copy holds only in-frame clones and misses some; the assay was immunoSEQ multiplex PCR. V and J calls and clone size are as listed in that table; D and trimming were resolved from the DNA. The sample carries about 150,000 clones, about 90% recorded once. CDR3 length equals 17 residues. V lost 4 bases to trimming and J lost 6 bases; unmatched junction nucleotides: 17. Germline CDR1 is SGHRS and CDR2 is YFSETQ. The sequenced material came from peripheral blood. The TCR was taken from a woman aged 55-75 years with active or convalescent COVID-19. V and J are TRBV5-1 and TRBJ2-7, with TRBD2 identical over 9 bases. The CDR3 bases are TGCGCCAGCAGCCCATTGCCGGGGGCGGGGGGGCCCCCCGAGCAGTACTTC. Its protein product is CASSPLPGAGGPPEQYF.